The 7 T cell receptor beta chains below come from one sample, sequenced in a study of T cell responses to AZD1222 COVID-19 vaccine. Libraries were prepared by immunoSEQ multiplex PCR; TCRdb keeps only in-frame clonotypes and omits some of them. Of some 69,000 clones listed, over 75% are singletons. The source was peripheral blood, collected on day 0 of AZD1222 vaccination. These TCRs come from an adult in good health.

The rearrangement joins TRBV10-2 to TRBJ2-1; D ambiguous. The CDR3 runs 17 residues. CDR1 is WSHSY and CDR2 is SAAADI in the germline V gene. V dropped 0 bases and J dropped 8 bases, with 20 bases sitting between them. CDR3 DNA sequence: TGCGCCAGCAGTGAGTCTCCCAACCGGCTACCTAGGGATGAGCAGTTCTTC. It is translated as CASSESPNRLPRDEQFF.

The rearrangement uses TRBV5-1 and TRBJ2-6; D may be TRBD1 (6 bases). The V and J ends lost 4 bases and 2 bases respectively, with 16 bases between them. Germline V lookup: CDR1 SGHRS, CDR2 YFSETQ. The CDR3 runs to 17 residues. CDR3 sequence (DNA): TGCGCCAGCAGCATATCCTTACAGGGACCTGGGGCCAACGTCCTGACTTTC. Its protein product is CASSISLQGPGANVLTF. The full variable domain, in which reference TRBV5-1 and TRBJ2-6 provide the parts outside the CDR3, is KAGVTQTPRYLIKTRGQQVTLSCSPISGHRSVSWYQQTPGQGLQFLFEYFSETQRNKGNFPGRFSGRQFSNSRSEMNVSTLELGDSALYLCASSISLQGPGANVLTFGAGSRLTVL.

This chain connects TRBV19 to TRBJ2-2; TRBD1 aligns across 9 bases. V trimming: 10 bases; J trimming: 5 bases; junction bases outside the gene matches: 11. Germline V lookup: CDR1 LNHDA, CDR2 SQIVND (reference sequence). This CDR3 spans 15 amino acids. The CDR3 coding sequence is TGTGCCACCCTACCGGGACAGGGTTATACCGGGGAGCTGTTTTTT. Amino acid sequence: CATLPGQGYTGELFF.

The chain carries TRBV11-2 and TRBJ1-2; D possibly corresponds to TRBD1 (6 bases). Trimming removed 4 bases from V and 3 bases from J, with 21 bases in between. Germline CDR1 reads SGHAT; CDR2 reads FQNNGV. CDR3 size: 17 residues. CDR3 residues: CASSSLKQGRGDYGYTF. The DNA for the CDR3 is TGTGCCAGCAGCTCCCTTAAACAGGGTCGCGGCGACTATGGCTACACCTTC.

The DNA for the CDR3 is TGCGCCAGCAGCTTAACAGGGAAAGAGACCCAGTACTTC. Its translation is CASSLTGKETQYF. This chain uses TRBV5-1 with TRBJ2-5; a weak D match, TRBD1 (6 bases). The V gene lost 2 bases and the J gene lost 3 bases, with 8 bases spanning the gap. The CDR3 length is 13 residues. The V gene's germline CDR1 is SGHRS and CDR2 YFSETQ.

The chain recombines TRBV29-1 with TRBJ2-7; D remains unclear. CDR3 length equals 13 residues. Trimming stripped 6 bases from V and 0 bases from J, with 12 bases between. Germline assignment: CDR1 SQVTM and CDR2 ANQGSEA. For the CDR3, the DNA is TGCAGCGTCGCCCCAGGATCCTCCTACGAGCAGTACTTC. Protein product: CSVAPGSSYEQYF.

This chain links TRBV14 with TRBJ2-1; 7 bases are a match to TRBD1. Per germline, CDR1 SGHDN and CDR2 FVKESK. Trimming at V came to 4 bases and at J to 0 bases, leaving 9 bases not matched to a gene. This CDR3 is built from 17 residues. The chain's CDR3 is CASSPLTGISSYNEQFF. The CDR3 nucleotides are TGTGCCAGCAGCCCATTGACAGGGATTTCCTCCTACAATGAGCAGTTCTTC.